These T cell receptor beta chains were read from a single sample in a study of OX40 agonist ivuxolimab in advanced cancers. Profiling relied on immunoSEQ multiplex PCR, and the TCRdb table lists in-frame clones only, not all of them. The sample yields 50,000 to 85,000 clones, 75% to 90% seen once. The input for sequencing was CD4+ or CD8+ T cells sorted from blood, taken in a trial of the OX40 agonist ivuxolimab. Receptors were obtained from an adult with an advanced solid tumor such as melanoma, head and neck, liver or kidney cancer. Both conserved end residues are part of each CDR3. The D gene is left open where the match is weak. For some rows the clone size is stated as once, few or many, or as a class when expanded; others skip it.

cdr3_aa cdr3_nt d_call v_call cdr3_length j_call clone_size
CASSLRGHPNNTGELFF TGCGCCAGCAGCTTGAGGGGACACCCTAACAACACCGGGGAGCTGTTTTTT . TRBV5-1 17 TRBJ2-2 .
CASSIDRHRALAGTEAFF TGTGCCAGTAGTATAGACCGTCACAGGGCCCTAGCGGGCACTGAAGCTTTCTTT . TRBV19 18 TRBJ1-1 .
CAWQGRGGYTF TGTGCCTGGCAGGGGCGCGGTGGCTACACCTTC . TRBV30 11 TRBJ1-2 .
CASSQGQFPYEQYF TGCGCCAGCAGTCAGGGACAGTTCCCTTACGAGCAGTACTTC TRBD1 TRBV5-1 14 TRBJ2-7 once
CASSSLTASYEQYF TGTGCCAGCAGCTCCCTGACAGCTTCCTACGAGCAGTACTTC . TRBV7-2 14 TRBJ2-7 .
CASSQRFGGDEKLFF TGTGCCAGCAGTCAGAGATTCGGGGGTGATGAAAAACTGTTTTTT . TRBV7-2 15 TRBJ1-4 .
CASSPGTSIDEQFF TGTGCCAGCAGCCCAGGGACTAGTATTGATGAGCAGTTCTTC TRBD2 TRBV5-4 14 TRBJ2-1 .
CASSLPGLAPNEQFF TGTGCCAGCAGCTTACCGGGACTAGCTCCCAATGAGCAGTTCTTC TRBD2 TRBV5-4 15 TRBJ2-1 .
CASSPPRARGFSEQFF TGTGCCAGCAGCCCCCCCCGTGCCAGGGGTTTCAGTGAGCAGTTCTTC . TRBV28 16 TRBJ2-1 .
CASRVGETQYF TGTGCCAGCAGAGTGGGAGAGACCCAGTACTTC . TRBV2 11 TRBJ2-5 .
CASSPSQGTDTQYF TGTGCCAGCAGCCCGTCCCAGGGCACAGATACGCAGTATTTT . TRBV5-4 14 TRBJ2-3 .
CASSGIRGSNQPQHF TGTGCCAGCAGTGGGATAAGGGGGAGCAATCAGCCCCAGCATTTT . TRBV6-1 15 TRBJ1-5 .
CSVRVSYEQYF TGCAGCGTTCGGGTCAGCTACGAGCAGTACTTC . TRBV29-1 11 TRBJ2-7 .
CASSPVTPVAANYGYTF TGTGCCAGCAGTCCGGTGACACCGGTGGCGGCTAACTATGGCTACACCTTC . TRBV28 17 TRBJ1-2 .
CATSRTSGRAGEQFF TGCGCCACCTCTAGGACTAGCGGGAGGGCTGGTGAGCAGTTCTTC TRBD2 TRBV10-2 15 TRBJ2-1 .
CASSSGTSGTSTDTQYF TGTGCCAGCAGCTCAGGGACTAGCGGGACTAGCACAGATACGCAGTATTTT TRBD2 TRBV7-2 17 TRBJ2-3 .
CASSLVVGQETQYF TGTGCCAGCAGCTTGGTAGTCGGACAAGAGACCCAGTACTTC . TRBV5-6 14 TRBJ2-5 .
CASSLSLSRGNGQYF TGTGCCAGCAGCTTGTCCCTTTCGAGGGGAAACGGGCAGTACTTC . TRBV5-4 15 TRBJ2-7 .
CAISVAGDYGYTF TGTGCCATCAGTGTAGCAGGGGACTATGGCTACACCTTC . TRBV10-3 13 TRBJ1-2 .
CASSLVVGPSTDTQYF TGTGCCAGCAGCTTGGTGGTTGGGCCTAGCACAGATACGCAGTATTTT . TRBV5-8 16 TRBJ2-3 .
CASTLLDGYGYTF TGTGCCAGCACCCTGCTAGATGGGTATGGCTACACCTTC . TRBV28 13 TRBJ1-2 .
CASSLRGTSGGNEQFF TGTGCCAGCAGCTTAAGGGGGACTAGCGGAGGTAATGAGCAGTTCTTC TRBD2 TRBV7-3 16 TRBJ2-1 .
CASSQGGRTYGYTF TGTGCCAGCAGCCAAGGGGGCCGAACGTATGGCTACACCTTC . TRBV4-2 14 TRBJ1-2 .
CASSQVWTRYNEQFF TGCGCCAGCAGCCAAGTCTGGACACGATACAATGAGCAGTTCTTC . TRBV4-1 15 TRBJ2-1 .
CASSRSIQGITEAFF TGTGCCAGCAGTAGATCCATACAGGGAATCACTGAAGCTTTCTTT . TRBV9 15 TRBJ1-1 .
CASSQPQGGTGGEETQYF TGTGCCAGCAGCCAACCCCAAGGGGGGACAGGGGGCGAAGAGACCCAGTACTTC TRBD1 TRBV5-4 18 TRBJ2-5 .
CASSLRSGRTDTQYF TGCGCCAGCAGCCTCCGCAGCGGGAGGACAGATACGCAGTATTTT TRBD2 TRBV5-1 15 TRBJ2-3 .
CASSRAVGLAGEVYEQYF TGTGCCAGCAGCCGCGCCGTGGGACTAGCTGGAGAGGTGTACGAGCAGTACTTC TRBD2 TRBV14 18 TRBJ2-7 .
CASSLGDLYGYTF TGCGCCAGCAGCTTGGGGGATCTCTATGGCTACACCTTC . TRBV5-1 13 TRBJ1-2 .
CASSARDSPLYGYTF TGTGCCAGCAGTGCAAGGGACAGCCCGCTCTATGGCTACACCTTC TRBD1 TRBV6-4 15 TRBJ1-2 .